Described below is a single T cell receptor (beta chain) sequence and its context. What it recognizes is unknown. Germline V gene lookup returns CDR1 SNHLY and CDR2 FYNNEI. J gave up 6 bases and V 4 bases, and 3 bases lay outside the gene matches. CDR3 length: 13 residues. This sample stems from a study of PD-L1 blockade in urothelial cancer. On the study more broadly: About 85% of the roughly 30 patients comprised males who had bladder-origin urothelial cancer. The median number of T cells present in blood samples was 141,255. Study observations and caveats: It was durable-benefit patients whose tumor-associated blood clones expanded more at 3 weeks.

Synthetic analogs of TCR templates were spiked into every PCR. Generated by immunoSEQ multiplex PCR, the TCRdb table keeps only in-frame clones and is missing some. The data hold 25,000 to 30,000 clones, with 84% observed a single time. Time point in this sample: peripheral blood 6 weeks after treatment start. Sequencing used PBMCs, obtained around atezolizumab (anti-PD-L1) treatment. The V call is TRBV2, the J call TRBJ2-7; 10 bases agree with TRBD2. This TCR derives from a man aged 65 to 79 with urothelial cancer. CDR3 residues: CASSASGRFEQYF. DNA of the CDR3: TGTGCCAGCAGTGCTAGCGGGAGATTCGAGCAGTACTTC. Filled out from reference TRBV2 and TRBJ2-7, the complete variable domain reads EPEVTQTPSHQVTQMGQEVILRCVPISNHLYFYWYRQILGQKVEFLVSFYNNEISEKSEIFDDQFSVERPDGSNFTLKIRSTKLEDSAMYFCASSASGRFEQYFGPGTRLTVT.